This T cell receptor beta chain comes out of a study of T cells in Graves' hyperthyroidism and ophthalmopathy. TCR beta CDR3 sequences were amplified from RNA transcripts. A first-round RT-PCR of the TCR CDR3 used the HTBI primer set. TCRdb processed the multiplex PCR reads anew with MiXCR; each CDR3 protein has one entry. This table holds around 340,000 distinct CDR3 sequences, about 15% found once. This clonotype was seen ten or more times. The antigen remains undetermined. Clinical symptoms, serum thyroxine, TRAb, thyroid ultrasound and orbital computed tomography informed diagnoses. This sample holds PBMCs from 9.5 to 10 ml fresh peripheral blood. Study conclusions and caveats: In blood, most of the thyroid clonotypes expanded above 0.001 were also present. The model's output predicted ophthalmopathy at a median of about 5.9 months prior to onset.

From germline, CDR1 is DFQATT and CDR2 SNEGSKA (reference sequence). CDR3 length equals 17 residues. Between the trimmed V and J ends, which lost 0 bases and 2 bases, there was a span of 17 bases. The sample was blood. This chain links TRBV20-1 with TRBJ2-1, with D tentatively TRBD2 (6 bases). The clonotype originates from a woman in her thirties with Graves' hyperthyroidism. The CDR3 DNA follows: TGCAGTGCTAGAGATTACCGGGAGCTCGTTCCCTACAATGAGCAGTTCTTC. Amino acid sequence: CSARDYRELVPYNEQFF.